A selection of T cell receptor beta chains follows, all from one sample in a study of blood T cell repertoires in COVID-19. Sequenced by immunoSEQ multiplex PCR; TCRdb stores in-frame clones only, minus some. The sample contains a few hundred thousand clones, around 85% of which appear only once. The sequenced material came from peripheral blood. These receptors were taken from a human donor in a cohort sampled during active COVID-19. The CDR3 runs from the conserved cysteine through the conserved F or W. Each record gives: D gene, V gene, J gene, clone size, CDR3 DNA, CDR3 protein. The D gene is left open where the match is weak. The size of a clone is reported for some rows only, either as once, few or many, or as a class for expanded clones.

.	TRBV15	TRBJ1-1	.	TGTGCCACCAGCAGAGTACGGGGAAACACTGAAGCTTTCTTT	CATSRVRGNTEAFF
.	TRBV6-5	TRBJ1-2	few	TGTGCCAGCAGTTACTCGGACTCCGTCAGCTACACCTTC	CASSYSDSVSYTF
.	TRBV4-2	TRBJ1-3	.	TGTGCCAGCAGCCAGGGGGCCTCTGGAAACACCATATATTTT	CASSQGASGNTIYF
TRBD1	TRBV4-1	TRBJ1-2	.	TGCGCCAGCAGCCATCCTTCCGGGACAGTTTATGGCTACACCTTC	CASSHPSGTVYGYTF
TRBD1	TRBV7-3	TRBJ1-1	once	TGTGCCAGCAGCCCCCCGGGACAGGGGAGTGAAGCTTTCTTT	CASSPPGQGSEAFF
.	TRBV19	TRBJ2-2	.	TGTGCCAGTAGTTCCAACGCGAATACCGGGGAGCTGTTTTTT	CASSSNANTGELFF
.	TRBV6-5	TRBJ1-5	.	TGTGCCACTCGACTCTACAGGGAGTCTCAGCCCCAGCATTTT	CATRLYRESQPQHF
.	TRBV7-9	TRBJ1-1	few	TGTGCCAGCAGCTACAAGAACACTGAAGCTTTCTTT	CASSYKNTEAFF
TRBD2	TRBV4-2	TRBJ2-5	once	TGTGCCAGCAGCCGAAAACTAGCGGGGGAAGAGACCCAGTACTTC	CASSRKLAGEETQYF
.	TRBV25-1	TRBJ2-2	.	TGTGCCAGCAGTCTACCGAACACCGGGGAGCTGTTTTTT	CASSLPNTGELFF
TRBD1	TRBV19	TRBJ1-3	.	TGTGCCAGTCACAGGGGGTCTTACTCTGGAAACACCATATATTTT	CASHRGSYSGNTIYF
.	TRBV5-1	TRBJ1-3	.	TGCGCCAGCAGCTTGGACCTATTCTCTGGAAACACCATATATTTT	CASSLDLFSGNTIYF
.	TRBV5-1	TRBJ2-2	.	TGCGCCAGCAGCTTGGCCAAGGGAGCGCTCGGGCCCTTTAACACCGGGGAGCTGTTTTTT	CASSLAKGALGPFNTGELFF
.	TRBV27	TRBJ1-1	.	TGTGCCAGCAGTTTAAGAGCGAACACTGAAGCTTTCTTT	CASSLRANTEAFF
.	TRBV9	TRBJ2-1	.	TGTGCCAGCAGCGTAGCGGTGGTTAACAATGAGCAGTTCTTC	CASSVAVVNNEQFF
.	TRBV19	TRBJ1-2	many	TGTGCCAGTAGTATTCCCGCGGGAAACTATGGCTACACCTTC	CASSIPAGNYGYTF
TRBD1	TRBV3-1/TRBV3-2	TRBJ1-1	.	TGTGCCAGCAGCCGGGACAGGGTGGGTACTGAAGCTTTCTTT	CASSRDRVGTEAFF
TRBD1	TRBV18	TRBJ1-1	.	TGTGCCAGCTCACCACCGACAGGGCCCTCGAACACTGAAGCTTTCTTT	CASSPPTGPSNTEAFF
.	TRBV3-1/TRBV3-2	TRBJ2-1	few	TGTGCCAGCAGCCGGGAGGCCCTCAATGAGCAGTTCTTC	CASSREALNEQFF
TRBD1	TRBV6-1	TRBJ1-2	once	TGTGCCAGCAGGGAAGCCGGGACAGGGGATGGCTACACCTTC	CASREAGTGDGYTF
TRBD1	TRBV6-6	TRBJ1-1	.	TGTGTCAGCAGCAGGACAGGGAATGAAGCTTTCTTT	CVSSRTGNEAFF
TRBD1	TRBV5-4	TRBJ1-2	.	TGTGCCAGCAGCTTCGGGACAGGCGACTATGGCTACACCTTC	CASSFGTGDYGYTF
.	TRBV19	TRBJ1-2	.	TGTGTCCAGGGACTGTGTGGCTACACCTTC	CVQGLCGYTF
TRBD1	TRBV19	TRBJ1-1	.	TGTGCCAGTGGACGGGATGACAGGGTGAACACTGAAGCTTTCTTT	CASGRDDRVNTEAFF
.	TRBV25-1	TRBJ1-2	few	TGTGCCAGCAGTGAATACGGAGGGTATGGCTACACCTTC	CASSEYGGYGYTF
.	TRBV5-1	TRBJ1-2	.	TGCGCCAGCAGCCCGGACGGGGAGGGCTACACCTTC	CASSPDGEGYTF
.	TRBV4-2	TRBJ1-4	.	TGTGCCAGCAGCCACTTGACAGACGATAATGAAAAACTGTTTTTT	CASSHLTDDNEKLFF
.	TRBV10-3	TRBJ1-6	.	TGTGCCATCAGGGGGGCAGACAATTCACCCCTCCACTTT	CAIRGADNSPLHF
.	TRBV5-6	TRBJ1-2	.	TGTGCCAGCACAGTACACGGAGACTATGGCTACACCTTC	CASTVHGDYGYTF
.	TRBV18	TRBJ1-5	.	TGTGCCAGCTCACCACCGGGAGGGAATCAGCCCCAGCATTTT	CASSPPGGNQPQHF
.	TRBV15	TRBJ2-6	.	TGTGCCACCAGTCCTGCGGGCTCTGGGGCCAACGTCCTGACTTTC	CATSPAGSGANVLTF
.	TRBV2	TRBJ1-5	.	TGTGCCAGCAGGTTCAGGGAAGGTCAGCCCCAGCATTTT	CASRFREGQPQHF
TRBD1	TRBV5-1	TRBJ2-3	.	TGCGCCAGCAGCTACCTTCCGGGACAGGGGATAGATACGCAGTATTTT	CASSYLPGQGIDTQYF
.	TRBV28	TRBJ1-1	once	TGTGCCAGCAGTTCACCACACAGTGGGACTGAAGCTTTCTTT	CASSSPHSGTEAFF
TRBD1	TRBV6-5	TRBJ1-1	.	TGTGCCAGCAGTCCTGACAGGGGTACCACTGAAGCTTTCTTT	CASSPDRGTTEAFF